This passage covers 29 T cell receptor beta chains from one sample sequenced in a study of blood T cell repertoires in COVID-19. The protocol was immunoSEQ multiplex PCR, while the TCRdb copy is restricted to in-frame clones and leaves out a portion. The sample lists around 250,000 clones, roughly 91% seen once, with 4.1% in the top ten. Sequenced sample: PBMCs or T cells enriched from blood (not recorded which). These receptors all stem from a woman in her thirties who had recovered from COVID-19.

The chain uses TRBV15 and TRBJ1-2, with D unclear. CDR3 length: 15 amino acids. With 1 base removed from V and 2 bases from J, the gap between germline ends came to 11 bases. Germline CDR1 and CDR2: LNHNV and YYDKDF (reference sequence). Here the CDR3 reads CATSRVEGSNYGYTF. The CDR3 DNA sequence: TGTGCCACCAGCAGAGTAGAGGGCTCCAACTATGGCTACACCTTC.

This sequence joins TRBV28 and TRBJ1-2; D uncertain. V lost 3 bases and J lost 3, with 8 bases in between. CDR1 and CDR2 (germline): MDHEN, SYDVKM. CDR3 length: 13 amino acids. CDR3 sequence (DNA): TGTGCCAGCAGTTTCGGGGTACACTATGGCTACACCTTC. Its protein is CASSFGVHYGYTF.

The J gene is TRBJ1-1, the V gene TRBV11-2, with D tentatively TRBD1 (5 bases). Deletions cut 4 bases from V and 5 bases from J, with 11 bases between. The CDR3 spans 13 residues. Germline loops: CDR1 SGHAT, CDR2 FQNNGV. This chain's CDR3 is CASSSERGTEAFF. The CDR3 DNA reads as TGTGCCAGCAGCTCCGAGCGGGGGACTGAAGCTTTCTTT.

The chain carries TRBV7-2 and TRBJ1-2; no clear D gene. The CDR3 spans 15 residues. The V gene's germline CDR1 is SGHTA and CDR2 FQGNSA. Deletions cut 4 bases from V and 1 base from J, with 13 bases between. The CDR3 DNA is TGTGCCAGCAGCTACCGGGGTGGGGTTAACTATGGCTACACCTTC. This translates into CASSYRGGVNYGYTF.

This chain joins TRBV15 and TRBJ2-3; possible D gene TRBD2, 6 bases. Trimming pared 4 bases from V and 2 bases from J, leaving 22 bases between. CDR1 is LNHNV and CDR2 is YYDKDF in the germline V gene (reference sequence). CDR3 length: 18 residues. The CDR3 bases are TGTGCCACCAGCATTCGACTTGTGGGGGGAGACCTCACAGATACGCAGTATTTT. Residues: CATSIRLVGGDLTDTQYF.

The gene calls are TRBV2 and TRBJ1-1; D is possibly TRBD1 (6 bases). The germline V gene encodes CDR1 SNHLY and CDR2 FYNNEI. V lost 7 bases and J lost 7, with 16 bases in between. This CDR3 spans 13 amino acids. CDR3 in amino acids: CASTVAGQLEAFF. The DNA of the CDR3 is TGTGCCAGCACCGTAGCCGGACAGCTTGAAGCTTTCTTT.

The J gene is TRBJ1-4, the V gene TRBV4-3; D gene ambiguous. Trimming cost V 2 bases and J 3 bases, with 10 bases left between them. Germline CDR1 reads LGHNA; CDR2 reads YSLEER. CDR3 length: 15 residues. CDR3 bases: TGCGCCAGCAGCCAATTCATTTTGTCTAATGAAAAACTGTTTTTT. It translates to CASSQFILSNEKLFF.

This clone was detected once. The chain couples TRBV24-1 to TRBJ1-1, with TRBD1 matching over 8 bases. The CDR3 length is 14 residues. Germline V CDR1 and CDR2: KGHDR, SFDVKD. V dropped 5 bases and J dropped 4; count of bases not matched to a gene: 5. The CDR3 nucleotides read TGTGCCACCAGTGCCCCCGGGACAGGCACTGAAGCTTTCTTT. It translates to CATSAPGTGTEAFF.

This rearrangement joins TRBV5-6 to TRBJ2-4, with TRBD1 as a possible D gene (5 bases). Germline CDR1 and CDR2: SGHDT and YYEEEE. The V gene lost 0 bases and the J gene lost 2 bases, with 12 bases spanning the gap. CDR3 length equals 16 residues. The CDR3 DNA reads TGTGCCAGCAGCTTGGCGTACAGGCGTACCAAAAACATTCAGTACTTC. As protein: CASSLAYRRTKNIQYF.

This chain links TRBV5-6 with TRBJ2-3; 9 nucleotides align to TRBD2. The V segment lost 1 base and the J segment 5 bases; nucleotides outside the gene matches: 8. The CDR3 covers 16 residues. Germline CDR1 reads SGHDT; CDR2 reads YYEEEE. CDR3 DNA: TGTGCCAGCAGCTTGAGGCTAGCGGGATGGGGAGATACGCAGTATTTT. Its translation is CASSLRLAGWGDTQYF.

The V call is TRBV30, the J call TRBJ2-2; D gene ambiguous. There are 12 residues in the CDR3. In germline, CDR1 is GTSNPN, CDR2 SVGIG (reference sequence). Trimming pared 4 bases from V and 1 base from J, leaving 4 bases between. CDR3 residues: CAWTGNTGELFF. The CDR3 DNA follows: TGTGCCTGGACAGGGAACACCGGGGAGCTGTTTTTT.

The genes are TRBV7-3 and TRBJ1-5, with D possibly matching TRBD1 (6 bases). The CDR3 totals 15 residues. V shed 5 bases and J shed 4 bases, with 15 bases lying between them. CDR1 and CDR2 (germline): SGHTA, FQGTGA. The CDR3 DNA reads as TGTGCCAGCAGCCCAACCGGACAGTTAAATCAGCCCCAGCATTTT. Translating gives CASSPTGQLNQPQHF.

The CDR3 nucleotides read TGTGCCAGCAGTATTATTGGAGGGAACTATGGCTACACCTTC. Protein sequence: CASSIIGGNYGYTF. V usage is TRBV28 and J usage is TRBJ1-2; D not certain. Per germline, CDR1 MDHEN and CDR2 SYDVKM. Trimming cost V 5 bases and J 2 bases, with 12 bases left between them. This CDR3 is 14 amino acids long.

The chain couples TRBV7-2 to TRBJ1-5; 8 bases align to TRBD1. J was trimmed by 4 bases and V by 3 bases; bases with no gene match: 11. CDR1 and CDR2 (germline): SGHTA, FQGNSA. This CDR3 has 17 residues. DNA for the CDR3: TGTGCCAGCAGCTTTGCGTCTGGGACAGGACCTAATCAGCCCCAGCATTTT. Its translation is CASSFASGTGPNQPQHF.

The V and J genes are TRBV11-2 and TRBJ2-7; D may be TRBD2 (5 bases). Trimming stripped 0 bases from V and 2 bases from J, with 14 bases between. Germline V gene data show CDR1 as SGHAT and CDR2 as FQNNGV. The CDR3 is made up of 16 amino acids. This chain's CDR3 is CASSLERGRPPYEQYF. The CDR3 bases are TGTGCCAGCAGCTTAGAGAGAGGGCGACCCCCCTACGAGCAGTACTTC.

The chain combines TRBV5-5 with TRBJ2-7; 9 bases line up with TRBD2. Per the germline V gene, CDR1 is SGHKS and CDR2 is YYEKEE (reference sequence). With 1 base clipped from V and 3 bases from J, the junction kept 2 bases outside the gene matches. This CDR3 is 14 amino acids long. As DNA, the CDR3 is TGTGCCAGCAGCTTGAATAGCGGGAGCTACGAGCAGTACTTC. Protein sequence: CASSLNSGSYEQYF.

The J gene is TRBJ1-4, the V gene TRBV6-1, with 7 positions matching TRBD1. V lost 1 base to trimming and J lost 7 bases; unmatched junction nucleotides: 6. CDR1 and CDR2 from the germline V gene are MNHNS and SASEGT. CDR3 length equals 15 residues. The CDR3 protein is CASSEETGLSEKLFF. As DNA, the CDR3 is TGTGCCAGCAGTGAAGAGACAGGGTTAAGTGAAAAACTGTTTTTT.

The chain combines TRBV4-2 with TRBJ2-6, with D possibly matching TRBD2 (6 bases). V was pared by 0 bases and J by 0 bases, with 15 bases between. Germline V gives CDR1 LGHNA, CDR2 YNFKEQ. The CDR3 has 19 amino acids. The CDR3: CASSQDQTAGYSGANVLTF. CDR3 in DNA: TGTGCCAGCAGCCAAGATCAGACTGCGGGATACTCTGGGGCCAACGTCCTGACTTTC.

This chain connects TRBV9 to TRBJ1-2; D not certain. The germline V gene has CDR1 SGDLS and CDR2 YYNGEE. V was cut by 0 bases and J by 3 bases, with 3 bases left in between. This CDR3 comprises 12 residues. Here the CDR3 reads CASSVADYGYTF. Here the CDR3 DNA reads TGTGCCAGCAGCGTAGCGGACTATGGCTACACCTTC.

J is TRBJ1-5 and V is TRBV27; TRBD1 agrees at 8 bases. Germline V lookup: CDR1 MNHEY, CDR2 SMNVEV (reference sequence). The junction had 14 bases not matched to a gene; V was cut back by 3 bases and J by 1 base. The CDR3 is made up of 19 amino acids. The CDR3 here is CASSFRWEQGGGSNQPQHF. The CDR3 region has the DNA TGTGCCAGCAGTTTTAGATGGGAACAGGGGGGGGGAAGCAATCAGCCCCAGCATTTT.

The chain uses TRBV4-3 and TRBJ2-3; 10 nucleotides agree with TRBD2. The V gene end was trimmed by 4 bases and the J gene end by 4 bases; junction bases not matched to a gene: 11. The CDR3 covers 17 residues. CDR1 and CDR2 from the germline V gene are LGHNA and YSLEER. In DNA form, the CDR3 reads TGCGCCAGCAGCCTCCGAGCGGGAGGGCCGACAGCAGATACGCAGTATTTT. Amino acid sequence: CASSLRAGGPTADTQYF.

This chain joins TRBV19 and TRBJ2-3; 8 positions agree with TRBD1. V was clipped by 7 bases and J by 3 bases; unmatched bases: 6. This CDR3 spans 14 amino acids. The germline CDR1 and CDR2 sequences are LNHDA and SQIVND (reference sequence). This CDR3 is CASKDQGATDTQYF. CDR3 in DNA: TGTGCCAGTAAAGATCAGGGGGCAACAGATACGCAGTATTTT.

The chain uses TRBV15 and TRBJ2-1; D is undetermined. The length of the CDR3 is 14 residues. The germline V gene has CDR1 LNHNV and CDR2 YYDKDF (reference sequence). The V end was cut by 9 bases, the J end by 2 bases, with 14 bases between. CDR3 amino acids: CATDADFPYNEQFF. Here the CDR3 DNA reads TGTGCCACAGACGCGGATTTCCCCTACAATGAGCAGTTCTTC.

The chain links TRBV29-1 to TRBJ2-7, with TRBD2 matching over 13 bases. The length of the CDR3 is 16 residues. CDR1 SQVTM and CDR2 ANQGSEA come from the germline V gene. The V and J ends lost 6 bases and 6 bases, in that order; junction bases with no gene match: 14. The CDR3 sequence is CSVSMGLAGPLSEQYF. The CDR3 DNA follows: TGCAGCGTGAGTATGGGACTAGCGGGGCCCCTGAGCGAGCAGTACTTC.

CDR3: CASSNDRFLNTEAFF. The CDR3 bases are TGCGCCAGCAGCAATGACAGGTTCTTGAACACTGAAGCTTTCTTT. The chain recombines TRBV4-3 with TRBJ1-1, with a possible D match to TRBD1 (6 bases). CDR1 and CDR2 (germline): LGHNA, YSLEER. Trimming stripped 5 bases from V and 0 bases from J, with 13 bases between. The CDR3 is 15 amino acids.

The genes are TRBV2 and TRBJ2-7, with 8 positions matching TRBD1. This CDR3 is 15 amino acids long. The V gene end was trimmed by 3 bases and the J gene end by 7 bases; junction bases not matched to a gene: 11. Germline CDR1 is SNHLY and CDR2 is FYNNEI. The CDR3 loop reads CASSDTRTGNREQYF. CDR3 sequence (DNA): TGTGCCAGCAGTGATACCCGGACAGGGAATAGGGAGCAGTACTTC.

This clone was observed once. The chain joins TRBV4-2 to TRBJ1-2; D not resolved. V lost 0 bases and J lost 1, with 15 bases in between. This CDR3 region has 17 residues. The germline CDR1 and CDR2 sequences are LGHNA and YNFKEQ. The CDR3 DNA sequence: TGTGCCAGCAGCCAAGAGGCAGGCCACATGGGTAACTATGGCTACACCTTC. Translation: CASSQEAGHMGNYGYTF.

The chain is built from TRBV7-2 and TRBJ1-2, with 9 bases fitting TRBD1. Germline CDR1 is SGHTA and CDR2 is FQGNSA. The ends lost 1 base at V and 5 bases at J; junction bases unmatched: 8. The CDR3 totals 16 residues. The CDR3: CASSLGGTGQTYGYTF. CDR3 nucleotides: TGTGCCAGCAGCTTAGGCGGGACAGGGCAGACTTATGGCTACACCTTC.

CDR3 in amino acids: CASSQRMVSGGSRTNYGYTF. CDR3 DNA: TGCGCCAGCAGCCAACGTATGGTTTCTGGGGGCTCCCGGACCAACTATGGCTACACCTTC. The gene calls are TRBV4-3 and TRBJ1-2, with D possibly being TRBD1 (6 bases). The CDR3 is 20 residues long. Germline assignment: CDR1 LGHNA and CDR2 YSLEER. Trimming took off 2 bases at V and 2 bases at J, with 27 bases between the two ends.